This TCR beta chain stems from a study of technical replicates of blood from four donors. Method: immunoSEQ multiplex PCR; TCRdb's copy keeps in-frame clones and lacks some. Here the sample spans roughly 60,000 clones, less than 90% being singletons. This CDR3 comprises 16 residues. Germline V gives CDR1 SNHLY, CDR2 FYNNEI. V gave up 6 bases and J gave up 0 bases; unmatched junction bases: 11. The sample was PBMCs. The TCR originated in a human donor in good health. Some clones in this sample may be carry-over from other donors' samples. V is TRBV2 and J is TRBJ2-7; 7 positions match TRBD2. The CDR3 loop reads CASSPLGRLLSYEQYF. The CDR3 DNA is TGTGCCAGCAGCCCCCTCGGGAGGCTCCTCTCCTACGAGCAGTACTTC.